The rows below give T cell receptor beta chains drawn from one sample of a study of T cells after posttransplantation cyclophosphamide. Assay used: immunoSEQ multiplex PCR; TCRdb lists only in-frame clones, some missing. The sample includes 15,000 or so clones, none of them occurring once. This material consisted of PBMCs, taken after allogeneic stem cell transplant with posttransplant cyclophosphamide. The source of these receptors is a female patient aged 40-49 years who received an allogeneic stem cell transplant from an unrelated donor, was CMV-positive, and had acute GVHD only. Some of the T cells may derive from the graft donor. Each CDR3 is given with its conserved first and last residue. A D gene is named only where the DNA matches it firmly. Expanded clones are given a class, and other clones once, few, many or no size at all.

d_call: NA; clone_size: many; j_call: TRBJ1-1; cdr3_length: 14; v_call: TRBV25-1; cdr3_nt: TGTGCCAGCAGTGAATATCAGGAGGGCACTGAAGCTTTCTTT; cdr3_aa: CASSEYQEGTEAFF
d_call: NA; clone_size: NA; j_call: TRBJ2-5; cdr3_length: 12; v_call: TRBV29-1; cdr3_nt: TGCAGCGTTGTTACTGACCAAGAGACCCAGTACTTC; cdr3_aa: CSVVTDQETQYF
d_call: TRBD1; clone_size: many; j_call: TRBJ2-5; cdr3_length: 16; v_call: TRBV28; cdr3_nt: TGTGCCAGCAGCAAAATGGGACAGGGAGGCCAAGAGACCCAGTACTTC; cdr3_aa: CASSKMGQGGQETQYF
d_call: TRBD1; clone_size: many; j_call: TRBJ2-7; cdr3_length: 16; v_call: TRBV5-6; cdr3_nt: TGTGCCAGCAGCCACTATCGGACAGGGTTGCCCTACGAGCAGTACTTC; cdr3_aa: CASSHYRTGLPYEQYF
d_call: NA; clone_size: few; j_call: TRBJ2-3; cdr3_length: 16; v_call: TRBV27; cdr3_nt: TGTGCCAGCAAAACCTACCTCAGGGGCGGCACAGATACGCAGTATTTT; cdr3_aa: CASKTYLRGGTDTQYF
d_call: TRBD1; clone_size: few; j_call: TRBJ2-5; cdr3_length: 15; v_call: TRBV27; cdr3_nt: TGTGCCAGCAGTTACCGGGACAGGGTGCGAGAGACCCAGTACTTC; cdr3_aa: CASSYRDRVRETQYF
d_call: TRBD1; clone_size: many; j_call: TRBJ2-5; cdr3_length: 16; v_call: TRBV28; cdr3_nt: TGTGCCAGCAGTCCCCCAGGGCAGGGGGCAAGAGAGACCCAGTACTTC; cdr3_aa: CASSPPGQGARETQYF
d_call: TRBD1; clone_size: many; j_call: TRBJ1-2; cdr3_length: 16; v_call: TRBV7-9; cdr3_nt: TGTGCCAGCAGCCCGACCGGGACAGAAATCTACTATGGCTACACCTTC; cdr3_aa: CASSPTGTEIYYGYTF
d_call: NA; clone_size: NA; j_call: TRBJ2-5; cdr3_length: 14; v_call: TRBV6-4; cdr3_nt: TGTGCCAGCAGCCAGCGGGTTCAGACGGAGACCCAGTACTTC; cdr3_aa: CASSQRVQTETQYF
d_call: TRBD2; clone_size: many; j_call: TRBJ2-5; cdr3_length: 17; v_call: TRBV28; cdr3_nt: TGTGCCAGCAGTCCCCGGACTAGCGGGAGCCCCGGGGAGACCCAGTACTTC; cdr3_aa: CASSPRTSGSPGETQYF
d_call: NA; clone_size: many; j_call: TRBJ1-4; cdr3_length: 15; v_call: TRBV4-2; cdr3_nt: TGTGCCAGCAGCCAAGGACGGGCGGGCGTAGAAAAACTGTTTTTT; cdr3_aa: CASSQGRAGVEKLFF
d_call: TRBD1; clone_size: many; j_call: TRBJ1-3; cdr3_length: 15; v_call: TRBV6-6; cdr3_nt: TGTGCCAGCAGTTACTACGGACAGGCGCGAAACACCATATATTTT; cdr3_aa: CASSYYGQARNTIYF
d_call: NA; clone_size: NA; j_call: TRBJ2-1; cdr3_length: 13; v_call: TRBV9; cdr3_nt: TGTGCCAGCAGCGTTCGGGCCTACAATGAGCAGTTCTTC; cdr3_aa: CASSVRAYNEQFF
d_call: NA; clone_size: many; j_call: TRBJ2-5; cdr3_length: 11; v_call: TRBV20-1; cdr3_nt: TGCAGTGCTCTATACCAAGAGACCCAGTACTTC; cdr3_aa: CSALYQETQYF
d_call: TRBD2; clone_size: NA; j_call: TRBJ2-7; cdr3_length: 14; v_call: TRBV19; cdr3_nt: TGTGCCAGTAGTTTGACTAGCGGGACCTTCGAGCAGTACTTC; cdr3_aa: CASSLTSGTFEQYF
d_call: TRBD1; clone_size: NA; j_call: TRBJ1-6; cdr3_length: 15; v_call: TRBV5-6; cdr3_nt: TGTGCCAGCAGTTACGGAGGGGGCGCCGGTTCACCCCTCCACTTT; cdr3_aa: CASSYGGGAGSPLHF
d_call: NA; clone_size: many; j_call: TRBJ2-7; cdr3_length: 13; v_call: TRBV5-1; cdr3_nt: TGCGCCAGCAGCTTGGCGGGCTCCTACGAGCAGTACTTC; cdr3_aa: CASSLAGSYEQYF
d_call: NA; clone_size: many; j_call: TRBJ2-1; cdr3_length: 14; v_call: TRBV7-2; cdr3_nt: TGTGCCAGCATTCAGGAACGCTCCTACAATGAGCAGTTCTTC; cdr3_aa: CASIQERSYNEQFF
d_call: NA; clone_size: many; j_call: TRBJ1-2; cdr3_length: 13; v_call: TRBV2; cdr3_nt: TGTGCCAGCAGTGTATGGGGGGTAGATGGCTACACCTTC; cdr3_aa: CASSVWGVDGYTF
d_call: TRBD1; clone_size: many; j_call: TRBJ2-5; cdr3_length: 16; v_call: TRBV4-3; cdr3_nt: TGCGCCAGCAGCCACGCAAGGGGGCAGATACAAGAGACCCAGTACTTC; cdr3_aa: CASSHARGQIQETQYF
d_call: TRBD2; clone_size: NA; j_call: TRBJ2-3; cdr3_length: 15; v_call: TRBV5-1; cdr3_nt: TGCGCCAGCAGCTTCAGGGAGGGACGCACAGATACGCAGTATTTT; cdr3_aa: CASSFREGRTDTQYF
d_call: TRBD2; clone_size: few; j_call: TRBJ2-3; cdr3_length: 17; v_call: TRBV10-3; cdr3_nt: TGTGCCATCGCCGGCCGGATACTAGCGGGGGGGCAAGATACGCAGTATTTT; cdr3_aa: CAIAGRILAGGQDTQYF
d_call: TRBD1; clone_size: NA; j_call: TRBJ2-7; cdr3_length: 22; v_call: TRBV5-1; cdr3_nt: TGCGCCAGCAGCTTCTACCCACGACCGACAGGGGTAATGCTGGTCGTCTCCTACGAGCAGTACTTC; cdr3_aa: CASSFYPRPTGVMLVVSYEQYF
d_call: TRBD1; clone_size: NA; j_call: TRBJ1-4; cdr3_length: 14; v_call: TRBV28; cdr3_nt: TGTGCCAGCAGTTTGGGACAGTTAAGTGAAAAACTGTTTTTT; cdr3_aa: CASSLGQLSEKLFF
d_call: TRBD1; clone_size: few; j_call: TRBJ1-2; cdr3_length: 16; v_call: TRBV9; cdr3_nt: TGTGCCAGCAGCGCTAGAGGGACAGGGGGCGACTATGGCTACACCTTC; cdr3_aa: CASSARGTGGDYGYTF
d_call: TRBD1; clone_size: many; j_call: TRBJ2-7; cdr3_length: 12; v_call: TRBV2; cdr3_nt: TGTGCCAGCAGGGAGGACAGGGACGAGCAGTACTTC; cdr3_aa: CASREDRDEQYF
d_call: TRBD1; clone_size: many; j_call: TRBJ2-7; cdr3_length: 14; v_call: TRBV30; cdr3_nt: TGTGCCTGGAGTTTACAGGGGGCGCGTGGCGAGCAGTACTTC; cdr3_aa: CAWSLQGARGEQYF
d_call: NA; clone_size: many; j_call: TRBJ2-1; cdr3_length: 15; v_call: TRBV2; cdr3_nt: TGTGCCAGCAGTGCCCGGACTAACGCTGGCAATGAGCAGTTCTTC; cdr3_aa: CASSARTNAGNEQFF
d_call: TRBD1; clone_size: few; j_call: TRBJ2-5; cdr3_length: 15; v_call: TRBV9; cdr3_nt: TGTGCCAGCAGCGTAGCGGACAGGGAGCAAGAGACCCAGTACTTC; cdr3_aa: CASSVADREQETQYF
d_call: TRBD2; clone_size: NA; j_call: TRBJ2-1; cdr3_length: 17; v_call: TRBV7-2; cdr3_nt: TGTGCCAGCAGCTTAGCGCTCGGACTAGCAGGAAACAATGAGCAGTTCTTC; cdr3_aa: CASSLALGLAGNNEQFF
d_call: NA; clone_size: NA; j_call: TRBJ2-7; cdr3_length: 14; v_call: TRBV5-1; cdr3_nt: TGCGCCAGCAGCTTGGAGGGAAAGGGGCACGAGCAGTACTTC; cdr3_aa: CASSLEGKGHEQYF
d_call: NA; clone_size: many; j_call: TRBJ1-2; cdr3_length: 12; v_call: TRBV29-1; cdr3_nt: TGCAGCGTTGAGGGGGCTTTCTATGGCTACACCTTC; cdr3_aa: CSVEGAFYGYTF
d_call: TRBD1; clone_size: many; j_call: TRBJ1-6; cdr3_length: 17; v_call: TRBV6-1; cdr3_nt: TGTGCCAGCAGTAAAGGACAGGGGAGCTCCTATAATTCACCCCTCCACTTT; cdr3_aa: CASSKGQGSSYNSPLHF
d_call: TRBD1; clone_size: NA; j_call: TRBJ1-5; cdr3_length: 14; v_call: TRBV27; cdr3_nt: TGTGCCAGCAGTTCCGAACAGGGGTATCAGCCCCAGCATTTT; cdr3_aa: CASSSEQGYQPQHF
d_call: TRBD2; clone_size: many; j_call: TRBJ2-7; cdr3_length: 14; v_call: TRBV28; cdr3_nt: TGTGCCAGCAGTTTATCGGGGGGGATCTACGAGCAGTACTTC; cdr3_aa: CASSLSGGIYEQYF
d_call: TRBD2; clone_size: few; j_call: TRBJ2-3; cdr3_length: 14; v_call: TRBV7-3; cdr3_nt: TGTGCCAGCAGCTTAGGACTAGCGCCAGATACGCAGTATTTT; cdr3_aa: CASSLGLAPDTQYF
d_call: NA; clone_size: many; j_call: TRBJ2-7; cdr3_length: 12; v_call: TRBV2; cdr3_nt: TGTGCCAGCAACGGCGGGACCTACGAGCAGTACTTC; cdr3_aa: CASNGGTYEQYF
d_call: TRBD1; clone_size: many; j_call: TRBJ1-1; cdr3_length: 16; v_call: TRBV28; cdr3_nt: TGTGCCAGCAGTCCCGATTTGGGACAGGGTAACACTGAAGCTTTCTTT; cdr3_aa: CASSPDLGQGNTEAFF
d_call: NA; clone_size: NA; j_call: TRBJ1-6; cdr3_length: 14; v_call: TRBV5-1; cdr3_nt: TGCGCCAGCACCGCGGGGGGTTATAATTCACCCCTCCACTTT; cdr3_aa: CASTAGGYNSPLHF
d_call: NA; clone_size: many; j_call: TRBJ1-2; cdr3_length: 12; v_call: TRBV30; cdr3_nt: TGTGCCTGGAGTGAATACAGGGCTGGCTACACCTTC; cdr3_aa: CAWSEYRAGYTF
d_call: NA; clone_size: many; j_call: TRBJ1-6; cdr3_length: 12; v_call: TRBV27; cdr3_nt: TGTGCCAGCAGTTTATATCCGGGGGCCCTCCACTTT; cdr3_aa: CASSLYPGALHF
d_call: NA; clone_size: few; j_call: TRBJ1-1; cdr3_length: 14; v_call: TRBV18; cdr3_nt: TGTGCCAGCTCACCGTCGCAGTCGAACACTGAAGCTTTCTTT; cdr3_aa: CASSPSQSNTEAFF